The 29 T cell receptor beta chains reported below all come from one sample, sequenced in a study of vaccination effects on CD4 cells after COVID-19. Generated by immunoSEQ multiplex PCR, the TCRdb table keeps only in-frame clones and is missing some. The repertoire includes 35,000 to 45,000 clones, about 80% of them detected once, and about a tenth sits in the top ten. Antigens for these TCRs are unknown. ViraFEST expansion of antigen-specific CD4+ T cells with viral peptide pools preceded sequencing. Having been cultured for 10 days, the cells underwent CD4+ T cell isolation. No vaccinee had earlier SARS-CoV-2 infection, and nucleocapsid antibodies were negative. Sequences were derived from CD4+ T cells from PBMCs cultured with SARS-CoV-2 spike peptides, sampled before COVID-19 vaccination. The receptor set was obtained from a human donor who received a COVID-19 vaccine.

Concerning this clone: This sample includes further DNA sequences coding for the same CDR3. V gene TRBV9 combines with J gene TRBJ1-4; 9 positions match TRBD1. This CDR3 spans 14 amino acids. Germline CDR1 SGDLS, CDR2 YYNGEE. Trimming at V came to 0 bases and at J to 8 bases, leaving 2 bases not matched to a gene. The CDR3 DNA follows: TGTGCCAGCAGCGTAGGACAGGGGGGCGAAAAACTGTTTTTT. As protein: CASSVGQGGEKLFF.

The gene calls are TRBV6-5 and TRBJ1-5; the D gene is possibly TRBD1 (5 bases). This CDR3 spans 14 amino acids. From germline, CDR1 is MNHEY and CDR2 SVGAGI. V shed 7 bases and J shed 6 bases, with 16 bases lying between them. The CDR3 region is CASNKYRTSQPQHF. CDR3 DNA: TGTGCCAGCAATAAATACAGGACAAGTCAGCCCCAGCATTTT.

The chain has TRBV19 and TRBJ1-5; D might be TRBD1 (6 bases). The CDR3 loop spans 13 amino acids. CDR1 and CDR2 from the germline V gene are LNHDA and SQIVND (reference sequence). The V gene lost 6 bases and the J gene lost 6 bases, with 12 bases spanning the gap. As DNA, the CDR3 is TGTGCCAGTAGGACTACAGGGTTTCAGCCCCAGCATTTT. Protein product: CASRTTGFQPQHF.

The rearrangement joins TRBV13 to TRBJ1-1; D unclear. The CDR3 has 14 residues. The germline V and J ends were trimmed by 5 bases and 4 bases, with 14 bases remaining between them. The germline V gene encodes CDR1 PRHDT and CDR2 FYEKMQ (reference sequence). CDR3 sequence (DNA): TGTGCCAGCAGCGGACGTCCCGGTGGCACTGAAGCTTTCTTT. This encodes CASSGRPGGTEAFF. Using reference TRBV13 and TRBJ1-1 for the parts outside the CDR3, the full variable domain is AAGVIQSPRHLIKEKRETATLKCYPIPRHDTVYWYQQGPGQDPQFLISFYEKMQSDKGSIPDRFSAQQFSDYHSELNMSSLELGDSALYFCASSGRPGGTEAFFGQGTRLTVV.

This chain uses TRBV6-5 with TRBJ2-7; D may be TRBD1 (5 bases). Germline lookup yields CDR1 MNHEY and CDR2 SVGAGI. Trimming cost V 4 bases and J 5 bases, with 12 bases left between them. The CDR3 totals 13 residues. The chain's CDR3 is CASSFQGLDEQYV. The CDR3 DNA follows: TGTGCCAGCAGTTTTCAGGGTCTCGACGAGCAGTACGTC.

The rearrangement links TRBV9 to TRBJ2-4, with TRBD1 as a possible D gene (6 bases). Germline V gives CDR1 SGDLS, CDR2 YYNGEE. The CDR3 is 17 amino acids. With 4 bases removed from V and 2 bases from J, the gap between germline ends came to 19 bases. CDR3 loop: CASSPPAGGPSKNIQYF. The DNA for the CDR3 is TGTGCCAGCAGCCCCCCTGCTGGGGGCCCCTCCAAAAACATTCAGTACTTC.

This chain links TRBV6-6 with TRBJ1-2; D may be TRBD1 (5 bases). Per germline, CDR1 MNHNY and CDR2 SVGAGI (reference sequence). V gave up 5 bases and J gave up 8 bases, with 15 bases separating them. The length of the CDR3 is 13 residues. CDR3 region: CASSQDTVRGYTF. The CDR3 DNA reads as TGTGCCAGCAGTCAGGACACGGTGCGGGGCTACACCTTC.

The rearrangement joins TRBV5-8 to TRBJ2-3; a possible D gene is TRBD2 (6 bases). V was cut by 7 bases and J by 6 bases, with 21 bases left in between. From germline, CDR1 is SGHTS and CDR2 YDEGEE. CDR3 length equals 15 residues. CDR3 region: CASPHLFRGSDTQYF. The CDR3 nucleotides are TGTGCCAGCCCACACCTCTTTCGGGGGAGTGATACGCAGTATTTT.

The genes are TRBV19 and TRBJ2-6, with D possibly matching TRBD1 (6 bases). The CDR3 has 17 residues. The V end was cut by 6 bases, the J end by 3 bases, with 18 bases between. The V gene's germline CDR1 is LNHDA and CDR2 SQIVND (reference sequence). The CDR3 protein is CASRGQGSLRGANVLTF. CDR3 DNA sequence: TGTGCCAGTAGGGGACAAGGCTCCCTCCGTGGGGCCAACGTCCTGACTTTC.

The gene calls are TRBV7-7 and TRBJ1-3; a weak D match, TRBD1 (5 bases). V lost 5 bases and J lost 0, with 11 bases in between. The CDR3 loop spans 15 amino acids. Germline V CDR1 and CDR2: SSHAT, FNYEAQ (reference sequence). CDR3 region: CASSPAGLSGNTIYF. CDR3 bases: TGTGCCAGCAGCCCGGCGGGGCTCTCTGGAAACACCATATATTTT. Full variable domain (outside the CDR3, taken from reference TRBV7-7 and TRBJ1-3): GAGVSQSPRYKVTKRGQDVTLRCDPISSHATLYWYQQALGQGPEFLTYFNYEAQPDKSGLPSDRFSAERPEGSISTLTIQRTEQRDSAMYRCASSPAGLSGNTIYFGEGSWLTVV.

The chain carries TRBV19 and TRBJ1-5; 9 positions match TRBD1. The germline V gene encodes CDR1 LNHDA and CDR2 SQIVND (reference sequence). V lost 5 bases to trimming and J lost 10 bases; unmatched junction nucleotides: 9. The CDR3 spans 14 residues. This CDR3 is CASSPGTGNGPQHF. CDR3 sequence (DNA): TGTGCCAGTAGTCCCGGGACAGGGAACGGCCCCCAGCATTTT.

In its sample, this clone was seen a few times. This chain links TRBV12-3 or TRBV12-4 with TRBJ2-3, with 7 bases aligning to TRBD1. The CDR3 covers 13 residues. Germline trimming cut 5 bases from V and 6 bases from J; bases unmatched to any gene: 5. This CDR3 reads CASSPRTGDTQYF. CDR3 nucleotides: TGTGCCAGCAGTCCCCGGACAGGCGATACGCAGTATTTT.

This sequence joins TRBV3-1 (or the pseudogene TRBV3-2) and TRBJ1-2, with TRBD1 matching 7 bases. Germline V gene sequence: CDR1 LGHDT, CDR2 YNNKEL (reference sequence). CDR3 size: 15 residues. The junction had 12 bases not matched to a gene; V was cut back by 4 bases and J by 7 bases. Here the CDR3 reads CASSPVSGGRLGYTF. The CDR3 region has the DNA TGTGCCAGCAGCCCAGTCTCAGGGGGGCGGCTTGGCTACACCTTC.

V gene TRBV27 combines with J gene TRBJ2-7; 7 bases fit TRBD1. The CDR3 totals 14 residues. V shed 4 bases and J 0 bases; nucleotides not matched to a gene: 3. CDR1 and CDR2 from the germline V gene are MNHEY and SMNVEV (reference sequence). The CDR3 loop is CASSSTGSSYEQYV. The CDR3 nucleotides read TGTGCCAGCAGTTCGACAGGGAGCTCCTACGAGCAGTACGTC.

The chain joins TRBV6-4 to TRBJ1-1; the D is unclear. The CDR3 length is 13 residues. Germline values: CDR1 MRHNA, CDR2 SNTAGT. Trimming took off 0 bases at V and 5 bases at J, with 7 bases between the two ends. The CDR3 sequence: CASSDSTLTEAFF. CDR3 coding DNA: TGTGCCAGCAGTGACTCGACCTTGACTGAAGCTTTCTTT.

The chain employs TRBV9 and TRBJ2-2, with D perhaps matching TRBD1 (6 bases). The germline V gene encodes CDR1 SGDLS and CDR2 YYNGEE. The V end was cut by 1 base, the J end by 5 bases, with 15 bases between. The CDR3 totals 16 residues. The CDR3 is CASSVNKGGLTGELFF. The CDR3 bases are TGTGCCAGCAGCGTAAATAAAGGGGGATTAACCGGGGAGCTGTTTTTT.

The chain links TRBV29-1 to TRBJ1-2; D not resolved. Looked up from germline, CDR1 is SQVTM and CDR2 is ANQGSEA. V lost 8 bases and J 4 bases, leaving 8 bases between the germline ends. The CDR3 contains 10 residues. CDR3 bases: TGCAGCCGTGTTCTCTATGGCTACACCTTC. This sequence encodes CSRVLYGYTF.

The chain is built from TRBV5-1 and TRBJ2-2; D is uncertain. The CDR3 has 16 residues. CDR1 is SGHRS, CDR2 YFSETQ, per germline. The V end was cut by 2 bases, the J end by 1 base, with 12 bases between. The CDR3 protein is CASSFRYLGNTGELFF. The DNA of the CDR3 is TGCGCCAGCAGCTTCAGGTATTTAGGGAACACCGGGGAGCTGTTTTTT.

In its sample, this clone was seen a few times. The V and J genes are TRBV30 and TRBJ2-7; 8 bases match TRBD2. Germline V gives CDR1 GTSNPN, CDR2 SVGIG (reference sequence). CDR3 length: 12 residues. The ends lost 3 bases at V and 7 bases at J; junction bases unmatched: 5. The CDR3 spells CAWSGGAREQYV. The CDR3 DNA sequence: TGTGCCTGGAGCGGGGGGGCTCGGGAGCAGTACGTC.

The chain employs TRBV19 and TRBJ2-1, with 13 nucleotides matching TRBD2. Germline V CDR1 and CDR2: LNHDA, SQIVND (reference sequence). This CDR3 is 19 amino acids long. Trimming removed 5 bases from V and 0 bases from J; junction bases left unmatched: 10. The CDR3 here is CASSATPGLAGSSYNEQFF. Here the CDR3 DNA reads TGTGCCAGTAGTGCTACTCCGGGACTAGCGGGAAGCTCCTACAATGAGCAGTTCTTC.

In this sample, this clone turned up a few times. The CDR3 DNA sequence: TGTGCCAGTAGTATCGGGGCAGGCCGTGCTGGAAACACCATATATTTT. Its protein product is CASSIGAGRAGNTIYF. The genes are TRBV19 and TRBJ1-3; weak D call: TRBD1 (5 bases). CDR3 length equals 16 residues. Trimming stripped 3 bases from V and 2 bases from J, with 14 bases between. Germline loops: CDR1 LNHDA, CDR2 SQIVND (reference sequence).

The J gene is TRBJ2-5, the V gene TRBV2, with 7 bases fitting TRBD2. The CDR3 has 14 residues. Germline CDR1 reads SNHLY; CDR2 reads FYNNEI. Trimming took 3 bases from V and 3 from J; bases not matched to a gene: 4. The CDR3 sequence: CASSDAAGEETQYF. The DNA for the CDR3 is TGTGCCAGCAGTGACGCGGCGGGGGAAGAGACCCAGTACTTC.

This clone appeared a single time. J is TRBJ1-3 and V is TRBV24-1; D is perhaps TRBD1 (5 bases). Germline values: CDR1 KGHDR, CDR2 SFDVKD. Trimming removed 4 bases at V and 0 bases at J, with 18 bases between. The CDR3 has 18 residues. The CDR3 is CATSDALGTGNSGNTIYF. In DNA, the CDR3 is TGTGCCACCAGTGACGCCTTAGGGACGGGGAACTCTGGAAACACCATATATTTT.

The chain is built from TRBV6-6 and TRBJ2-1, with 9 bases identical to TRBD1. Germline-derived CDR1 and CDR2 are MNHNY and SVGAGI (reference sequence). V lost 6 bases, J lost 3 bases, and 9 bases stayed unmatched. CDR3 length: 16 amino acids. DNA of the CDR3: TGTGCCAGCAGCAGAGGGACAGGGAGGTACTACAATGAGCAGTTCTTC. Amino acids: CASSRGTGRYYNEQFF.

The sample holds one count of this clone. CDR3 region: CASSFFINSPLHF. The CDR3 DNA sequence: TGTGCCAGCAGTTTTTTCATCAATTCACCCCTCCACTTT. The chain uses TRBV28 and TRBJ1-6; D is uncertain. Germline CDR1 reads MDHEN; CDR2 reads SYDVKM. Trimming took 3 bases from V and 7 from J, leaving 7 bases between them. The CDR3 is 13 residues long.

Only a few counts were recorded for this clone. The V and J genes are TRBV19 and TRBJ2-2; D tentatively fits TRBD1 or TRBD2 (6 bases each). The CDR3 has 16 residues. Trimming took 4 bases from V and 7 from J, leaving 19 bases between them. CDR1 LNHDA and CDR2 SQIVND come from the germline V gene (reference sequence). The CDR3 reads CASSNGGKGGVGELFF. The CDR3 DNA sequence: TGTGCCAGTAGTAACGGGGGTAAAGGGGGTGTCGGGGAGCTGTTTTTT.

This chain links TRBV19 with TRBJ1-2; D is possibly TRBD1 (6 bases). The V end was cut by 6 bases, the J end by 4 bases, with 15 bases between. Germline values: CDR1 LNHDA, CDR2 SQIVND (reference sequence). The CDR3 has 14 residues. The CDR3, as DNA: TGTGCCAGTAGCACCCGGGACAAACTCTATGGCTACACCTTC. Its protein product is CASSTRDKLYGYTF.

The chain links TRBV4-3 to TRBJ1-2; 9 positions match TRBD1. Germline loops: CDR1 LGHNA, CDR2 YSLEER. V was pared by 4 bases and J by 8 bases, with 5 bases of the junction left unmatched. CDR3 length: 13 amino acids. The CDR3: CASSRRQGGGYTF. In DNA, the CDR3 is TGCGCCAGCAGCCGGCGACAGGGGGGAGGCTACACCTTC.

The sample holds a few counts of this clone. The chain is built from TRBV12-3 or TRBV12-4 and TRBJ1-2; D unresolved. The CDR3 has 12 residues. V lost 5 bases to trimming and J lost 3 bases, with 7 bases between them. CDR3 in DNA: TGTGCCAGCAGTCAGGCCTACTATGGCTACACCTTC. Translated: CASSQAYYGYTF.